Listed here are 24 T cell receptor beta chains from one sample, sequenced in a study of cytomegalovirus exposure and HLA in healthy donors. The PCR used 60 Vbeta and 13 Jbeta primers. Method: immunoSEQ multiplex PCR; TCRdb's copy keeps in-frame clones and lacks some. The sample has around 110,000 clones; roughly 82% are singletons. The sample taken for sequencing was PBMCs. The receptor set was obtained from a man younger than 40 in good health and CMV-seropositive.

V and J are TRBV21-1 and TRBJ1-2; the table names TRBD1, a call not compared with the DNA. TRBV21-1 corresponds to a pseudogene. The CDR3 is made up of 18 amino acids. The CDR3: CASSKMPSGETGNYGYTF. The DNA of the CDR3 is TGTGCCAGCAGCAAAATGCCATCAGGGGAAACAGGGAACTATGGCTACACCTTC.

This clone has just a few counts. The rearrangement links TRBV10-2 to TRBJ1-1, with D unresolved. CDR1 and CDR2 (germline): WSHSY, SAAADI. V lost 10 bases and J 1 base, leaving 16 bases between the germline ends. This CDR3 is built from 14 residues. CDR3 sequence reads: CATLEGYSNTEAFF. The CDR3 nucleotides are TGCGCCACCCTAGAGGGCTATTCGAACACTGAAGCTTTCTTT.

The V gene is TRBV5-6, the J gene TRBJ1-1, with 9 bases matching TRBD1. Germline CDR1 SGHDT, CDR2 YYEEEE. The CDR3 covers 15 residues. After removal of 4 bases from V and 11 bases from J, the junction contained 15 bases not matched to a gene. CDR3 DNA: TGTGCCAGCAGCCCGGGGGACAGGGAGCTTTCGATGGCTTTCTTT. Translation: CASSPGDRELSMAFF.

This clone was counted a single time. The chain is built from TRBV5-6 and TRBJ2-1; 8 bases line up with TRBD1. With 1 base clipped from V and 12 bases from J, the junction kept 3 bases outside the gene matches. Germline V gene lookup returns CDR1 SGHDT and CDR2 YYEEEE. The CDR3 is made up of 12 amino acids. The CDR3 loop reads CASSLLDRGQFF. Written as DNA, the CDR3 is TGTGCCAGCAGCTTGCTCGACAGGGGGCAGTTCTTC.

This chain connects TRBV15 to TRBJ2-3, with 11 bases aligning to TRBD1. The trim removed 4 bases at V and 2 bases at J, leaving 2 bases unmatched. CDR3 length: 15 residues. CDR1 is LNHNV and CDR2 is YYDKDF in the germline V gene (reference sequence). The CDR3 DNA is TGTGCCACCAGCACGGGACAGGGGGTCACAGATACGCAGTATTTT. Its protein product is CATSTGQGVTDTQYF. The whole variable domain, filled in from reference TRBV15 and TRBJ2-3, reads DAMVIQNPRYQVTQFGKPVTLSCSQTLNHNVMYWYQQKSSQAPKLLFHYYDKDFNNEADTPDNFQSRRPNTSFCFLDIRSPGLGDTAMYLCATSTGQGVTDTQYFGPGTRLTVL.

CDR3 sequence: CASSLSGSTLANVLTF. CDR3 coding DNA: TGTGCCAGCAGCTTAAGCGGGTCTACTCTAGCCAACGTCCTGACTTTC. The rearrangement links TRBV7-3 to TRBJ2-6, with a possible D match to TRBD2 (5 bases). V lost 1 base to trimming and J lost 7 bases, with 14 bases between them. CDR3 size: 16 residues. Germline assignment: CDR1 SGHTA and CDR2 FQGTGA.

The V gene is TRBV10-1, the J gene TRBJ1-2; no clear D gene. Between the trimmed V and J ends, which lost 4 bases and 3 bases, there was a span of 6 bases. This CDR3 contains 12 residues. Germline lookup yields CDR1 WNHNN and CDR2 SYGVQD (reference sequence). The CDR3 protein is CASSAGDYGYTF. As DNA, the CDR3 is TGCGCCAGCAGTGCCGGGGACTATGGCTACACCTTC.

The chain uses TRBV7-3 and TRBJ2-2; 13 bases map to TRBD2. CDR1 is SGHTA, CDR2 FQGTGA, per germline. The CDR3 totals 19 residues. Germline trimming cut 5 bases from V and 4 bases from J; bases unmatched to any gene: 13. In DNA form, the CDR3 reads TGTGCCAGCAGCGAGGGCTACGACGGGACTAGCGGGGCCACCGGGGAGCTGTTTTTT. Residues: CASSEGYDGTSGATGELFF.

The chain is built from TRBV6-5 and TRBJ1-2, with 9 bases lining up with TRBD1. J lost 4 bases, V lost 2 bases, and 5 bases had no gene match. The CDR3 has 15 amino acids. Germline V lookup: CDR1 MNHEY, CDR2 SVGAGI. Here the CDR3 reads CASSYPGQGSYGYTF. The DNA of the CDR3 is TGTGCCAGCAGTTACCCGGGACAGGGAAGCTATGGCTACACCTTC.

This clone was recorded once. The gene calls are TRBV18 and TRBJ2-3; D is possibly TRBD1 (6 bases). The CDR3 runs 14 residues. Per germline, CDR1 KGHSH and CDR2 LQKENI. Trimming left V 2 bases short and J 2 bases short, with 8 bases between. The CDR3 here is CASSPGGTTDTQYF. The CDR3 coding sequence is TGTGCCAGCTCACCAGGGGGCACCACAGATACGCAGTATTTT.

The chain combines TRBV5-1 with TRBJ2-1, with TRBD1 matching over 9 bases. The CDR3 extends over 14 amino acids. V lost 5 bases to trimming and J lost 8 bases; unmatched junction nucleotides: 8. Germline values: CDR1 SGHRS, CDR2 YFSETQ. CDR3 sequence reads: CASSSGQGMDEQFF. The CDR3 coding sequence is TGCGCCAGCAGTTCGGGACAGGGAATGGATGAGCAGTTCTTC.

The J gene is TRBJ2-5, the V gene TRBV4-2; TRBD2 might be the D (6 bases). The germline V gene has CDR1 LGHNA and CDR2 YNFKEQ. V lost 4 bases and J lost 5, with 14 bases in between. The CDR3 covers 14 residues. CDR3 in DNA: TGTGCCAGCAGCCTGCGGGACCGGGATGAGACCCAGTACTTC. This translates into CASSLRDRDETQYF.

The V and J genes are TRBV6-1 and TRBJ2-7; TRBD2 aligns across 9 bases. Germline CDR1 and CDR2: MNHNS and SASEGT. The ends lost 6 bases at V and 7 bases at J; junction bases unmatched: 10. CDR3 size: 14 residues. The CDR3 loop is CASRTAGGLREQYF. The CDR3 coding sequence is TGTGCCAGCAGAACGGCGGGGGGGCTTAGGGAGCAGTACTTC.

In its sample, this clone was seen once. The V call is TRBV10-1, the J call TRBJ2-1; 8 nucleotides align to TRBD2. This CDR3 region has 17 residues. V shed 6 bases and J 5 bases; nucleotides not matched to a gene: 15. In germline, CDR1 is WNHNN, CDR2 SYGVQD (reference sequence). The CDR3 here is CASSTPSGGGSNNEQFF. For the CDR3, the DNA is TGCGCCAGCAGCACCCCATCGGGAGGGGGATCTAACAATGAGCAGTTCTTC.

The V and J genes are TRBV5-1 and TRBJ2-7; a weak D match, TRBD1 (6 bases). The CDR3 spans 16 residues. Germline V gene data show CDR1 as SGHRS and CDR2 as YFSETQ. Trimming took off 4 bases at V and 0 bases at J, with 17 bases between the two ends. The CDR3 loop reads CASSRTVPSSSYEQYF. CDR3 DNA: TGCGCCAGCAGCCGGACAGTCCCATCCAGCTCCTACGAGCAGTACTTC.

A single count supports this clone. V is TRBV7-2 and J is TRBJ1-2; possibly TRBD1 for D (6 bases). The CDR3 spans 16 residues. Trimming removed 1 base from V and 6 bases from J, with 18 bases in between. Germline loops: CDR1 SGHTA, CDR2 FQGNSA. CDR3 coding DNA: TGTGCCAGCAGCTTAGGGGGGGGCCGCGGGGGTAATGGCTACACCTTC. It is translated as CASSLGGGRGGNGYTF.

The genes are TRBV5-1 and TRBJ1-2, with 7 nucleotides matching TRBD1. The length of the CDR3 is 18 residues. V was pared by 0 bases and J by 2 bases, with 13 bases of the junction left unmatched. Germline V lookup: CDR1 SGHRS, CDR2 YFSETQ. Here the CDR3 reads CASSLDPTGTGPNYGYTF. The CDR3 DNA reads TGCGCCAGCAGCTTGGATCCGACAGGGACGGGGCCCAACTATGGCTACACCTTC.

The V gene is TRBV12-5, the J gene TRBJ1-3; a possible D gene is TRBD1 (5 bases). Trimming took 0 bases from V and 0 from J, leaving 12 bases between them. This CDR3 contains 17 residues. The germline V gene encodes CDR1 LGHNT and CDR2 FRNRAP. The CDR3 DNA reads as TGTGCTAGTGGTTTGGTACCGGGGGTTTACTCTGGAAACACCATATATTTT. It is translated as CASGLVPGVYSGNTIYF.

V gene TRBV10-3 combines with J gene TRBJ2-7, with TRBD1 as a possible D gene (6 bases). Trimming pared 5 bases from V and 1 base from J, leaving 9 bases between. The germline V gene encodes CDR1 ENHRY and CDR2 SYGVKD. CDR3 size: 13 residues. The CDR3 is CAISRDKSYEQYF. The CDR3 bases are TGTGCCATCAGTAGGGACAAATCCTACGAGCAGTACTTC.

This clone has a single count. The genes are TRBV9 and TRBJ2-7; D not resolved. Germline CDR1 is SGDLS and CDR2 is YYNGEE. V was shortened by 0 bases and J by 3 bases, with 10 bases between the two germline ends. The CDR3 consists of 14 residues. The CDR3 coding sequence is TGTGCCAGCAGCGTAGACGCAGGCTACTACGAGCAGTACTTC. It translates to CASSVDAGYYEQYF.

The J gene is TRBJ1-1, the V gene TRBV11-1, with 10 bases lining up with TRBD1. Trimming took 4 bases from V and 5 from J; bases not matched to a gene: 4. The germline CDR1 and CDR2 sequences are SGHAT and FQDESV (reference sequence). The CDR3 is made up of 14 amino acids. The DNA of the CDR3 is TGTGCCAGCAGCTATGGGACAGGGGTTACTGAAGCTTTCTTT. This codes for CASSYGTGVTEAFF.

This clone was found once. This chain links TRBV29-1 with TRBJ1-2, with 8 positions matching TRBD1. Germline CDR1 is SQVTM and CDR2 is ANQGSEA. The CDR3 extends over 15 amino acids. V lost 0 bases to trimming and J lost 6 bases; unmatched junction nucleotides: 9. CDR3 nucleotides: TGCAGCGTTGAAGATGCTTACAGACAGGGGAATGGCTACACCTTC. Protein sequence: CSVEDAYRQGNGYTF.

The rearrangement links TRBV6-5 to TRBJ1-2, with TRBD1 as a possible D gene (5 bases). CDR3 length: 11 amino acids. Germline V lookup: CDR1 MNHEY, CDR2 SVGAGI. V dropped 7 bases and J dropped 5 bases, with 8 bases sitting between them. CDR3 protein: CASTRGYGYTF. DNA for the CDR3: TGTGCCAGCACCCGGGGGTATGGCTACACCTTC.

The rearrangement joins TRBV19 to TRBJ1-3; perhaps TRBD1 as D (5 bases). The CDR3 runs to 15 residues. Germline-derived CDR1 and CDR2 are LNHDA and SQIVND (reference sequence). The V gene lost 6 bases and the J gene lost 0 bases, with 12 bases spanning the gap. CDR3 sequence (DNA): TGTGCCAGTAGCATCAGGGTCTACTCTGGAAACACCATATATTTT. Translated, it gives CASSIRVYSGNTIYF.